One sample yielded the 25 T cell receptor beta chains listed below, sequenced in a study of shared clonotypes between healthy human individuals. Clones were read by immunoSEQ multiplex PCR, and TCRdb kept only the in-frame ones, dropping some. The table shows about 980,000 clones, with roughly 72% occurring only once. Sequencing was performed on memory CD4+ T cells sorted from blood. This sample's subset: CD45RA-negative fraction. The receptors here all came from a man aged 18 to 29 in good health.

This sequence joins TRBV2 and TRBJ1-5, with TRBD1 matching 9 bases. V was clipped by 6 bases and J by 4 bases; unmatched bases: 4. Germline CDR1 reads SNHLY; CDR2 reads FYNNEI. CDR3 length equals 14 residues. The CDR3 loop reads CASSLGTGNQPQHF. The CDR3, as DNA: TGTGCCAGCAGCCTCGGGACAGGGAATCAGCCCCAGCATTTT. The full variable domain, in which reference TRBV2 and TRBJ1-5 provide the parts outside the CDR3, is EPEVTQTPSHQVTQMGQEVILRCVPISNHLYFYWYRQILGQKVEFLVSFYNNEISEKSEIFDDQFSVERPDGSNFTLKIRSTKLEDSAMYFCASSLGTGNQPQHFGDGTRLSIL.

This chain connects TRBV6-1 to TRBJ1-3; D ambiguous. CDR1 is MNHNS, CDR2 SASEGT, per germline. CDR3 length equals 14 residues. V shed 2 bases and J shed 2 bases, with 7 bases lying between them. DNA for the CDR3: TGTGCCAGCAGTGAAAACCTAGCTGGAAACACCATATATTTT. It encodes CASSENLAGNTIYF.

This chain connects TRBV6-1 to TRBJ1-6; TRBD1 is a possible D gene (6 bases). The CDR3 consists of 12 residues. Deletions cut 4 bases from V and 10 bases from J, with 8 bases between. Per germline, CDR1 MNHNS and CDR2 SASEGT. CDR3 sequence: CASSVRGSPLHF. The CDR3 DNA reads as TGTGCCAGCAGTGTCAGGGGATCACCCCTCCACTTT.

Points on this clone: Lacking the conserved final phenylalanine or tryptophan, this CDR3 likely reflects a read error. The limits of the CDR3 on the DNA are not certain, so only TCRdb's listed CDR3 is given. V is TRBV7-9 and J is TRBJ2-7; the D call in the table, TRBD1, was not verified against the DNA. Germline V gene data show CDR1 as SEHNR and CDR2 as FQNEAQ (reference sequence). The CDR3 has 10 amino acids, counting both end residues. CDR3 sequence: CASSLAVWGQ.

CDR3 region: CASSRRTSGSAYEQYF. Here the CDR3 DNA reads TGTGCCAGCAGCCGAAGGACTAGCGGGAGTGCCTACGAGCAGTACTTC. This rearrangement joins TRBV7-2 to TRBJ2-7, with 13 bases lining up with TRBD2. V shed 5 bases, J shed 2 bases, and the junction held 6 bases outside the gene matches. CDR1 is SGHTA, CDR2 FQGNSA, per germline. CDR3 length equals 16 residues.

In its sample, this clone was seen once. V usage is TRBV5-1 and J usage is TRBJ2-3; 10 nucleotides agree with TRBD2. Germline trimming cut 0 bases from V and 2 bases from J; bases unmatched to any gene: 9. The CDR3 has 18 residues. CDR1 is SGHRS and CDR2 is YFSETQ in the germline V gene. CDR3 loop: CASSLARASGGITDTQYF. CDR3 bases: TGCGCCAGCAGCTTGGCCCGAGCTAGCGGGGGTATCACAGATACGCAGTATTTT.

In regard to this clone: Other nucleotide sequences in the sample specify the same CDR3. The J gene is TRBJ2-7, the V gene TRBV7-2; no clear D. V was cut by 5 bases and J by 1 base, with 3 bases left in between. Germline CDR1 and CDR2: SGHTA and FQGNSA. The CDR3 runs 11 residues. This CDR3 is CASSPSYEQYF. The CDR3 nucleotides are TGTGCCAGCAGCCCTTCCTACGAGCAGTACTTC.

The V gene is TRBV6-6, the J gene TRBJ1-1; D possibly corresponds to TRBD1 (6 bases). The CDR3 length is 14 residues. The germline gives CDR1 MNHNY, CDR2 SVGAGI (reference sequence). V dropped 6 bases and J dropped 0 bases, with 11 bases sitting between them. Here the CDR3 DNA reads TGTGCCAGCAGCCGACAGGAACTGAACACTGAAGCTTTCTTT. It codes for CASSRQELNTEAFF.

This clone was seen only a few times. The gene calls are TRBV5-1 and TRBJ1-6, with 10 positions matching TRBD1. The CDR3 length is 15 residues. Germline CDR1 and CDR2: SGHRS and YFSETQ. The ends lost 3 bases at V and 9 bases at J; junction bases unmatched: 6. The CDR3 region has the DNA TGCGCCAGCAGCTGGGACAGGGGTTTTGGTTCACCCCTCCACTTT. This encodes CASSWDRGFGSPLHF.

The chain carries TRBV7-2 and TRBJ2-5; 7 nucleotides align to TRBD2. J was trimmed by 9 bases and V by 4 bases; bases with no gene match: 2. The germline CDR1 and CDR2 sequences are SGHTA and FQGNSA. The CDR3 totals 11 residues. In DNA form, the CDR3 reads TGTGCCAGCAGCTCACGGGGGGCCCAGTACTTC. This sequence encodes CASSSRGAQYF.

In this sample, this clone turned up a few times. This chain uses TRBV4-3 with TRBJ1-5; D not certain. The germline V gene has CDR1 LGHNA and CDR2 YSLEER. This CDR3 region has 13 residues. Trimming took 4 bases from V and 4 from J, leaving 8 bases between them. CDR3 region: CASSLERNQPQHF. In DNA form, the CDR3 reads TGCGCCAGCAGCCTCGAGAGGAATCAGCCCCAGCATTTT.

The chain employs TRBV7-8 and TRBJ1-2; 12 bases agree with TRBD1. Trimming removed 3 bases from V and 5 bases from J; junction bases left unmatched: 10. The V gene's germline CDR1 is SGHVS and CDR2 FQNEAQ. The CDR3 is 17 amino acids. The CDR3 DNA reads as TGTGCCAGCAGCTTCGGGACAGGGGGCGCGAGGAGGTATGGCTACACCTTC. Amino acid sequence: CASSFGTGGARRYGYTF.

As regards this clone: Since a much larger clone is just one base distant, this may be a read error. This same CDR3 is encoded by further DNA sequences in the sample. V and J are TRBV6-5 and TRBJ2-2; 7 bases match TRBD1. Germline CDR1 reads MNHEY; CDR2 reads SVGAGI. CDR3 length: 14 amino acids. V shed 6 bases and J 1 base; nucleotides not matched to a gene: 2. CDR3 residues: CASSRTGNTGELFF. The CDR3 bases are TGTGCCAGCAGCCGGACAGGGAACACCGGGGAGCTGTTTTTT.

J is TRBJ2-7 and V is TRBV18; weak D call: TRBD1 (5 bases). The CDR3 sequence is 13 residues long. Germline V CDR1 and CDR2: KGHSH, LQKENI. The V gene lost 6 bases and the J gene lost 3 bases, with 12 bases spanning the gap. The CDR3 region has the DNA TGTGCCAGCTCCCAAAACAGGTTCTACGAGCAGTACTTC. It codes for CASSQNRFYEQYF.

CDR3 bases: TGTGCCAGCAGCTCGAGACCGGCAGACCTCGGGGAGCTGTTTTTT. Its protein is CASSSRPADLGELFF. This chain uses TRBV9 with TRBJ2-2, with no clear D. Germline CDR1 and CDR2: SGDLS and YYNGEE. The germline V and J ends were trimmed by 4 bases and 7 bases, with 17 bases remaining between them. The CDR3 spans 15 residues.

This clone was seen only once. The chain carries TRBV10-2 and TRBJ2-7, with 7 nucleotides matching TRBD1. The CDR3 loop spans 14 amino acids. CDR1 is WSHSY, CDR2 SAAADI, per germline. Trimming cost V 6 bases and J 5 bases; bases outside gene matches: 10. The CDR3 protein is CASRRKGQRHEQYF. The CDR3 DNA follows: TGCGCCAGCAGGCGTAAGGGACAGCGGCACGAGCAGTACTTC.

This rearrangement joins TRBV6-1 to TRBJ2-3, with TRBD1 matching 7 bases. V was pared by 6 bases and J by 5 bases, with 11 bases of the junction left unmatched. Germline V gene lookup returns CDR1 MNHNS and CDR2 SASEGT. This CDR3 has 15 amino acids. The CDR3 region is CASSLQGKGGDTQYF. The DNA of the CDR3 is TGTGCCAGCAGCCTACAGGGGAAAGGGGGAGATACGCAGTATTTT.

This clone is a singleton in its sample. This chain connects TRBV11-2 to TRBJ2-7; D is ambiguous. Germline values: CDR1 SGHAT, CDR2 FQNNGV. The CDR3 sequence is 16 residues long. Trimming pared 1 base from V and 6 bases from J, leaving 19 bases between. The CDR3 reads CASSLVPDPSQSEQYF. The DNA of the CDR3 is TGTGCCAGCAGCTTAGTTCCGGACCCTAGTCAGTCCGAGCAGTACTTC.

The chain carries TRBV6-5 and TRBJ2-7, with TRBD1 identical over 11 bases. Germline V gene data show CDR1 as MNHEY and CDR2 as SVGAGI. The junction had 6 bases not matched to a gene; V was cut back by 8 bases and J by 6 bases. CDR3 length: 13 amino acids. The CDR3 DNA follows: TGTGCCAGCGGGGGGACAGGGGGTGGCGAGCAGTACTTC. Protein: CASGGTGGGEQYF.

The rearrangement joins TRBV4-1 to TRBJ2-7, with D possibly TRBD2 on 6 matching bases. The CDR3 runs to 15 residues. V lost 1 base and J lost 0, with 10 bases in between. Germline V lookup: CDR1 MGHRA, CDR2 YSYEKL. This CDR3 reads CASSQVFGSSYEQYF. The CDR3, as DNA: TGCGCCAGCAGCCAAGTTTTCGGGAGCTCCTACGAGCAGTACTTC.

The V call is TRBV29-1, the J call TRBJ2-5, with D perhaps given as TRBD1 or TRBD2 (5 bases each). V lost 1 base and J lost 5, with 14 bases in between. Germline CDR1 and CDR2: SQVTM and ANQGSEA. The CDR3 consists of 14 residues. This CDR3 reads CSVEVGTRLETQYF. The CDR3 DNA reads TGCAGCGTTGAAGTCGGGACCCGTCTGGAGACCCAGTACTTC.

The chain employs TRBV15 and TRBJ2-1; no reliable D call. The V and J ends lost 1 base and 12 bases respectively, with 16 bases between them. This CDR3 has 14 amino acids. Germline V gene lookup returns CDR1 LNHNV and CDR2 YYDKDF (reference sequence). The DNA for the CDR3 is TGTGCCACCAGCAGAGGGAGTATAGAGGTGCTGCAGTTCTTC. Translated, it gives CATSRGSIEVLQFF.

The V and J genes are TRBV5-6 and TRBJ2-3; D call uncertain. CDR1 and CDR2 (germline): SGHDT, YYEEEE. The CDR3 runs 14 residues. V lost 7 bases to trimming and J lost 0 bases, with 12 bases between them. The CDR3 protein is CASAAAGSTDTQYF. The CDR3 region has the DNA TGTGCCAGCGCCGCGGCCGGTAGCACAGATACGCAGTATTTT.

Here the CDR3 DNA reads TGTGCCAGTAGTGGGGAAAACAGGGGGAGAGTGAGCAATCAGCCCCAGCATTTT. The encoded protein is CASSGENRGRVSNQPQHF. This sequence joins TRBV19 and TRBJ1-5; TRBD1 agrees at 8 bases. The CDR3 is 18 amino acids. The V and J ends lost 5 bases and 1 base, in that order; junction bases with no gene match: 13. The germline gives CDR1 LNHDA, CDR2 SQIVND (reference sequence).

Worth noting for this clone: This CDR3 is also generated by other DNA sequences in the sample. The chain combines TRBV30 with TRBJ1-4; D is unresolved. CDR1 and CDR2 from the germline V gene are GTSNPN and SVGIG (reference sequence). The CDR3 loop spans 13 amino acids. V dropped 3 bases and J dropped 8 bases, with 13 bases sitting between them. The CDR3 reads CAWSSQGGEKLFF. CDR3 bases: TGTGCCTGGAGCAGCCAAGGCGGGGAAAAACTGTTTTTT.